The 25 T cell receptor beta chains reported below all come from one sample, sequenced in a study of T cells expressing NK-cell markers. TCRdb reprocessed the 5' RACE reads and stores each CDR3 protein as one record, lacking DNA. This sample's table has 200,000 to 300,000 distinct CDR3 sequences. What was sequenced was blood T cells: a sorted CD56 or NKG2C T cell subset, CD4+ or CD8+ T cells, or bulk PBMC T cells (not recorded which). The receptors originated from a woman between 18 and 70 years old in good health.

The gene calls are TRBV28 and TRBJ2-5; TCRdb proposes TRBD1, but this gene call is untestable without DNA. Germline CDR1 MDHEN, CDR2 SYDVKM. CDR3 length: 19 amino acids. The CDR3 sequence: CASSPLGGTGGSARETQYF.

CDR3 amino acids: CASSLGAVRETQYF. V gene TRBV7-2 combines with J gene TRBJ2-5; TCRdb indicates TRBD2, and absent DNA this call remains unverified. Looked up from germline, CDR1 is SGHTA and CDR2 is FQGNSA. The CDR3 runs to 14 residues.

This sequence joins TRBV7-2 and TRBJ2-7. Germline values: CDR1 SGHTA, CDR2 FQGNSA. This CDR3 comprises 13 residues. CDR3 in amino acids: CASSLAGFDEQYF. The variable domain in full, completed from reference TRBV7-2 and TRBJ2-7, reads GAGVSQSPSNKVTEKGKDVELRCDPISGHTALYWYRQSLGQGLEFLIYFQGNSAPDKSGLPSDRFSAERTGGSVSTLTIQRTQQEDSAVYLCASSLAGFDEQYFGPGTRLTVT.

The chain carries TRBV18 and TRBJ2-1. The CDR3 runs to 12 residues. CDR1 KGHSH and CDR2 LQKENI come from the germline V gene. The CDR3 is CASSYRDGEQFF.

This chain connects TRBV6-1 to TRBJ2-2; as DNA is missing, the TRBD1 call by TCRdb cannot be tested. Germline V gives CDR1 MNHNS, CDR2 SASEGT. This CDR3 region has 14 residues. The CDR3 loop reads CASSLDRSDGELFF.

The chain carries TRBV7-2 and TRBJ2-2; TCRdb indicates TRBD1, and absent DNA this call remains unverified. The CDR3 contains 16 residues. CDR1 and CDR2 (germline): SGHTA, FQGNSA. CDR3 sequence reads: CASSPPTYANTGELFF.

CDR3 region: CASSGGTARETQYF. V usage is TRBV19 and J usage is TRBJ2-5; TCRdb names TRBD1, which stays unverified in the absence of DNA. Germline V lookup: CDR1 LNHDA, CDR2 SQIVND (reference sequence). This CDR3 region has 14 residues.

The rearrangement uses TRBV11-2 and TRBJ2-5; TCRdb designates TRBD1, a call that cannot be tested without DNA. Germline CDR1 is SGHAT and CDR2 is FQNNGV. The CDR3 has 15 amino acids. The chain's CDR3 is CASSRRERVQETQYF.

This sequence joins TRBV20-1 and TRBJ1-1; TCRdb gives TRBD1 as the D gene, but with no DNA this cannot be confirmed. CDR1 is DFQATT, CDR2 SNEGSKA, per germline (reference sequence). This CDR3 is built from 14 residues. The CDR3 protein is CSAPLGGLNTEAFF.

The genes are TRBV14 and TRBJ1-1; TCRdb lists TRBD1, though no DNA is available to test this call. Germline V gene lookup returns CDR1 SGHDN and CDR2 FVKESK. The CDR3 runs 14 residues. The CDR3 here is CASSWDPPGTEAFF.

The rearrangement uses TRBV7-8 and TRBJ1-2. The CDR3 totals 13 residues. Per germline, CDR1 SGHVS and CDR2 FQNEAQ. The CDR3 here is CASSRGTEYGYTF.

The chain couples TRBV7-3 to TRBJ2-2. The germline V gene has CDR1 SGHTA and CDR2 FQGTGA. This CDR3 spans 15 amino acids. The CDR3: CASSPGSTNTGELFF. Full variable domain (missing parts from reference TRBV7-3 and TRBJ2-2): GAGVSQTPSNKVTEKGKYVELRCDPISGHTALYWYRQSLGQGPEFLIYFQGTGAADDSGLPNDRFFAVRPEGSVSTLKIQRTERGDSAVYLCASSPGSTNTGELFFGEGSRLTVL.

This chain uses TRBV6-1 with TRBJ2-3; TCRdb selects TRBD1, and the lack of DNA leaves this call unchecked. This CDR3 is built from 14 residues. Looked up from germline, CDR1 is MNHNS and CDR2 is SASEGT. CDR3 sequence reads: CASSRAGRTDTQYF.

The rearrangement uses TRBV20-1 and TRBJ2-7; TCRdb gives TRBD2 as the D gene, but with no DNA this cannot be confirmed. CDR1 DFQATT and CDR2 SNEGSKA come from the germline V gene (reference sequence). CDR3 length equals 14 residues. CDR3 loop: CSARVPSGRNEQYF.

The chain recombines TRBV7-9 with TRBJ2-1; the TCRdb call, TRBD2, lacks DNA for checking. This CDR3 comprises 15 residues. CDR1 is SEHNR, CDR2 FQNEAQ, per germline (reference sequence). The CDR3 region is CASSPRASGGYEQFF.

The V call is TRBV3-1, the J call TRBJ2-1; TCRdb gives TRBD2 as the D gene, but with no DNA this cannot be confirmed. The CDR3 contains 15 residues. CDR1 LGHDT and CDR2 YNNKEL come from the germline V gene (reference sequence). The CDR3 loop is CASSHPSGGYNEQFF.

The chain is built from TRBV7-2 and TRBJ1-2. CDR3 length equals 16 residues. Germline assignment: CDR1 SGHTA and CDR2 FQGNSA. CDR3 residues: CASRLQGSQPNYGYSF.

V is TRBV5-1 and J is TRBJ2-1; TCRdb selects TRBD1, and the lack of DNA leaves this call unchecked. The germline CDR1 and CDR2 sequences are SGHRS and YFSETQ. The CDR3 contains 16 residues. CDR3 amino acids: CASSRQTGSSYNEQFF.

This CDR3 reads CASSLTGPTGADTQYF. The V call is TRBV11-2, the J call TRBJ2-3; TCRdb's D call, TRBD2, is unchecked because there is no DNA. The CDR3 loop spans 16 amino acids. The germline V gene has CDR1 SGHAT and CDR2 FQNNGV.

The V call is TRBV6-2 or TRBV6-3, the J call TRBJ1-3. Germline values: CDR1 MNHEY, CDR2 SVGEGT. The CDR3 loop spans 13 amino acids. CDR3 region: CASSYRQGNTIYF.

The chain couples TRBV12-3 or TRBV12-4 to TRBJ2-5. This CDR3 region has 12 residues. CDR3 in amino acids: CASSWGQETQYF.

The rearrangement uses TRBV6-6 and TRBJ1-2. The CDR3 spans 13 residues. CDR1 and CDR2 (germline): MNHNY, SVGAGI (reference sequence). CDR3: CASRNEVFWGYTF.

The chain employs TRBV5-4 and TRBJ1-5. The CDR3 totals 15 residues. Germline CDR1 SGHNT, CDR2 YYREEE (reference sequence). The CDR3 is CASSSGVTSNQPQHF.

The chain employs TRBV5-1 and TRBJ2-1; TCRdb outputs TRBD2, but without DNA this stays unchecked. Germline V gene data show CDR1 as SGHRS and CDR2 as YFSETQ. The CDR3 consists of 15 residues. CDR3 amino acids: CASSTLAGSYNEQFF.

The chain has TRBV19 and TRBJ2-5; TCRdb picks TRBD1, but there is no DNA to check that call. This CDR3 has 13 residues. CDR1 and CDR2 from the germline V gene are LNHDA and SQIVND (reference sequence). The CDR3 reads CASSIGQGVTQYF.